This T cell receptor beta chain came from a study of radiation and T cells in renal cell carcinoma. Whole-study findings and limits: Intratumoral heterogeneity was not captured in these roughly 0.96 g regions. Top 100 clonotypes averaged about 54% in irradiated versus approximately 45% in nephrectomy-only tumors.

This clone has just a few counts. Its antigen is undetermined. Using immunoSEQ multiplex PCR, the repertoire was profiled, and TCRdb retains in-frame clones only, with some absent. This sample carries 15,000 to 20,000 clones, about 50% of them seen once, and the ten largest clones take 12%. Treatment here: 15 Gy SBRT to primary tumor, nephrectomy 4 weeks later. Nephrectomy followed 15 Gy stereotactic body radiation by 4 weeks. Trimming shortened V by 6 bases and J by 7 bases, and 12 bases separated the two germline ends. This CDR3 comprises 12 residues. In germline, CDR1 is MNHEY, CDR2 SVGAGI. The source was tumor tissue, collected from a patient whose treatment included radiotherapy and nephrectomy. The clonotype comes from a man aged 45-65 years with renal cell carcinoma. The chain has TRBV6-5 and TRBJ1-1; possibly TRBD1 for D (5 bases). In DNA form, the CDR3 reads TGTGCCAGCAGCTCGGGGGGGAGTGAAGCTTTCTTT. Translation gives CASSSGGSEAFF.